What follows are 24 T cell receptor beta chains derived from one specimen sequenced in a study of T cells after yellow fever vaccination. TCRdb reprocessed the 5' RACE reads with MiXCR, giving one entry per CDR3 protein. There are about 50,000 distinct CDR3 sequences in the sample; roughly 7% occur only once, and over 25% lies in the top ten. The sample in question was CD8+ T cells sorted from PBMCs, obtained less than 16 days after the first yellow fever vaccination. These receptor sequences come from a man between 18 and 35 years old who received the YFV17D yellow fever vaccine.

The table lists this clonotype with many counts. The V gene is TRBV5-1, the J gene TRBJ1-6; D is perhaps TRBD1 (5 bases). Germline loops: CDR1 SGHRS, CDR2 YFSETQ. V was pared by 3 bases and J by 7 bases, with 8 bases between. The CDR3 has 13 residues. CDR3 nucleotide sequence: TGCGCCAGCAGCTGGGACCTAAATTCACCCCTCCACTTT. The encoded protein is CASSWDLNSPLHF.

At least ten counts were recorded for this clonotype. This rearrangement joins TRBV29-1 to TRBJ2-5, with a tentative D call TRBD1 (6 bases). This CDR3 has 13 residues. The V and J ends lost 3 bases and 4 bases respectively, with 12 bases between them. Germline V lookup: CDR1 SQVTM, CDR2 ANQGSEA. The CDR3 DNA reads as TGCAGCGTTGACCCAACAGGGTTAGAGACCCAGTACTTC. It codes for CSVDPTGLETQYF.

In this sample, this clonotype turned up many times. This sequence joins TRBV7-2 and TRBJ1-1; 7 bases align to TRBD1. The ends lost 3 bases at V and 0 bases at J; junction bases unmatched: 7. The V gene's germline CDR1 is SGHTA and CDR2 FQGNSA. CDR3 length: 16 amino acids. The CDR3 DNA reads as TGTGCCAGCAGCTTTAGGGGGCGAGAAATGAACACTGAAGCTTTCTTT. The encoded protein is CASSFRGREMNTEAFF.

The rearrangement links TRBV19 to TRBJ1-2; D may be TRBD1 (6 bases). The CDR3 spans 12 residues. CDR1 is LNHDA, CDR2 SQIVND, per germline (reference sequence). Deletions cut 7 bases from V and 4 bases from J, with 10 bases between. This chain's CDR3 is CASIQGAYGYTF. CDR3 sequence (DNA): TGTGCCAGTATACAGGGCGCCTATGGCTACACCTTC.

This clonotype has at least ten counts. This chain links TRBV7-8 with TRBJ2-5, with D possibly being TRBD1 or TRBD2 (5 bases each). Looked up from germline, CDR1 is SGHVS and CDR2 is FQNEAQ. This CDR3 is 19 amino acids long. The V and J ends lost 2 bases and 4 bases respectively, with 26 bases between them. The CDR3 reads CASSLRSLWARGAVETQYF. CDR3 in DNA: TGTGCCAGCAGCTTAAGGTCCCTCTGGGCTAGAGGGGCCGTAGAGACCCAGTACTTC.

This clonotype appeared many times. The rearrangement joins TRBV9 to TRBJ2-1, with 9 bases that match TRBD2. From germline, CDR1 is SGDLS and CDR2 YYNGEE. V lost 0 bases and J lost 6; bases outside the gene matches: 7. There are 16 residues in the CDR3. The CDR3 DNA reads as TGTGCCAGCAGCGTAGTACCTAGCGGGGCAATCAATGAGCAGTTCTTC. Translation gives CASSVVPSGAINEQFF.

This clonotype occurred many times. The chain joins TRBV29-1 to TRBJ2-7; 7 nucleotides line up with TRBD1. With V trimmed by 1 base and J by 2 bases, 8 bases remained unmatched. The CDR3 runs to 15 residues. CDR1 SQVTM and CDR2 ANQGSEA come from the germline V gene. Here the CDR3 reads CSVEVPGQFTYEQYF. The CDR3 nucleotides are TGCAGCGTTGAAGTACCGGGACAGTTCACCTACGAGCAGTACTTC.

This clonotype appeared many times. The V call is TRBV15, the J call TRBJ2-3; TRBD2 aligns across 11 bases. J was trimmed by 6 bases and V by 4 bases; bases with no gene match: 12. Per the germline V gene, CDR1 is LNHNV and CDR2 is YYDKDF (reference sequence). The CDR3 sequence is 17 residues long. CDR3 sequence (DNA): TGTGCCACCAGCAAGTGGGCCGGGACTAGCGGCGGGGATACGCAGTATTTT. Translating gives CATSKWAGTSGGDTQYF.

This clonotype has at least ten counts. The chain links TRBV29-1 to TRBJ2-7, with D perhaps TRBD2 (5 bases). This CDR3 comprises 12 residues. CDR1 and CDR2 from the germline V gene are SQVTM and ANQGSEA. The V gene lost 2 bases and the J gene lost 4 bases, with 9 bases spanning the gap. CDR3 sequence: CSVETRDYEQYF. The CDR3 coding sequence is TGCAGCGTTGAAACTAGGGATTACGAGCAGTACTTC.

The sample holds many counts of this clonotype. V is TRBV5-1 and J is TRBJ2-5, with unresolved D. V shed 4 bases and J shed 2 bases, with 12 bases lying between them. The germline gives CDR1 SGHRS, CDR2 YFSETQ. This CDR3 is 14 amino acids long. The chain's CDR3 is CASSDPQEQETQYF. CDR3 DNA: TGCGCCAGCAGCGACCCTCAGGAACAAGAGACCCAGTACTTC.

This clonotype was detected ten times or more. The genes are TRBV4-2 and TRBJ1-1; the D is unclear. Germline V gene data show CDR1 as LGHNA and CDR2 as YNFKEQ. The V gene lost 1 base and the J gene lost 1 base, with 7 bases spanning the gap. This CDR3 contains 14 residues. The CDR3 loop reads CASSQVGTNTEAFF. For the CDR3, the DNA is TGTGCCAGCAGCCAAGTAGGCACGAACACTGAAGCTTTCTTT.

This clonotype was recorded many times. The chain combines TRBV6-5 with TRBJ1-4; no definite D call. CDR1 and CDR2 (germline): MNHEY, SVGAGI. This CDR3 has 14 amino acids. Between the trimmed V and J ends, which lost 2 bases and 0 bases, there was a span of 4 bases. In nucleotides, the CDR3 is TGTGCCAGCAGTTACGGATCAACTAATGAAAAACTGTTTTTT. It codes for CASSYGSTNEKLFF.

This clonotype was observed many times. The V and J genes are TRBV20-1 and TRBJ2-7; D may be TRBD2 (5 bases). Trimming removed 0 bases from V and 4 bases from J, with 10 bases in between. The CDR3 consists of 13 residues. Germline loops: CDR1 DFQATT, CDR2 SNEGSKA (reference sequence). The CDR3 bases are TGCAGTGCTAGAGAAGCGGAGCGGTACGAGCAGTACGTC. It is translated as CSAREAERYEQYV.

This clonotype was seen repeatedly, ten times or more. J is TRBJ2-1 and V is TRBV4-1, with D unclear. Germline CDR1 reads MGHRA; CDR2 reads YSYEKL. CDR3 length: 14 amino acids. Trimming cost V 1 base and J 9 bases, with 13 bases left between them. The CDR3 DNA is TGCGCCAGCAGCCAAGCCCCTCGGCCCGTTGAGCAGTTCTTC. As protein: CASSQAPRPVEQFF.

In its sample, this clonotype was seen many times. The chain recombines TRBV19 with TRBJ1-5, with D unresolved. This CDR3 region has 15 residues. Germline CDR1 LNHDA, CDR2 SQIVND (reference sequence). V dropped 8 bases and J dropped 0 bases, with 14 bases sitting between them. The CDR3 is CASLTDAYSNQPQHF. The CDR3 region has the DNA TGTGCCAGTTTAACCGACGCATATAGCAATCAGCCCCAGCATTTT.

There are many counts of this clonotype. This rearrangement joins TRBV4-1 to TRBJ2-5; possibly TRBD2 for D (8 bases). The CDR3 sequence is 13 residues long. V lost 8 bases and J 3 bases, leaving 13 bases between the germline ends. Germline loops: CDR1 MGHRA, CDR2 YSYEKL. As DNA, the CDR3 is TGCGCCAGCGGGACAGCGGGGGAAGAGACCCAGTACTTC. The encoded protein is CASGTAGEETQYF.

Many counts were recorded for this clonotype. The CDR3 sequence: CATSRDSSGTPYEQYF. The CDR3 region has the DNA TGTGCCACCAGCAGAGATAGTAGCGGGACACCCTACGAGCAGTACTTC. The chain recombines TRBV15 with TRBJ2-7; 8 positions agree with TRBD2. The V and J ends lost 0 bases and 2 bases, in that order; junction bases with no gene match: 6. Looked up from germline, CDR1 is LNHNV and CDR2 is YYDKDF (reference sequence). This CDR3 is 16 amino acids long.

This clonotype was detected ten times or more. The rearrangement links TRBV12-3 or TRBV12-4 to TRBJ1-1; maybe TRBD1 (6 bases). The CDR3 covers 14 residues. V dropped 2 bases and J dropped 5 bases, with 12 bases sitting between them. The CDR3: CASSLLQGYTEAFF. DNA for the CDR3: TGTGCCAGCAGTTTATTACAGGGCTATACTGAAGCTTTCTTT.

This clonotype came up many times. The gene calls are TRBV5-6 and TRBJ1-2; 9 positions agree with TRBD1. The CDR3 is 16 amino acids. Per the germline V gene, CDR1 is SGHDT and CDR2 is YYEEEE. With V trimmed by 0 bases and J by 2 bases, 5 bases remained unmatched. The CDR3 bases are TGTGCCAGCAGCTTGGACAGGGGGCGCGGGAACTATGGCTACACCTTC. It codes for CASSLDRGRGNYGYTF.

The chain has TRBV5-5 and TRBJ2-7, with TRBD1 identical over 8 bases. The germline V gene encodes CDR1 SGHKS and CDR2 YYEKEE (reference sequence). With V trimmed by 8 bases and J by 3 bases, 10 bases remained unmatched. The CDR3 is made up of 14 amino acids. The CDR3 nucleotides read TGTGCCAGGGGCCCCGGGACAGGCTGCTACGAGCAGTACTTC. It specifies CARGPGTGCYEQYF.

This clonotype showed up many times. The chain joins TRBV7-3 to TRBJ2-6; no clear D gene. Germline loops: CDR1 SGHTA, CDR2 FQGTGA. The CDR3 spans 15 residues. Trimming pared 4 bases from V and 0 bases from J, leaving 7 bases between. The CDR3: CASSSGLSGANVLTF. CDR3 nucleotide sequence: TGTGCCAGCAGCTCGGGTCTCTCTGGGGCCAACGTCCTGACTTTC.

This clonotype was recorded many times. J is TRBJ2-1 and V is TRBV7-9; 12 bases line up with TRBD2. Germline CDR1 is SEHNR and CDR2 is FQNEAQ (reference sequence). The trim removed 2 bases at V and 7 bases at J, leaving 9 bases unmatched. The CDR3 spans 17 residues. CDR3 nucleotides: TGTGCCAGCAGCTTAACAACTAGCGGGGGGTCTCGGAATGAGCAGTTCTTC. Translation gives CASSLTTSGGSRNEQFF.

In this sample, this clonotype turned up many times. The chain uses TRBV24-1 and TRBJ2-1; D possibly corresponds to TRBD2 (5 bases). The CDR3 covers 14 residues. CDR1 and CDR2 (germline): KGHDR, SFDVKD. Trimming left V 1 base short and J 5 bases short, with 8 bases between. The CDR3 loop reads CATSDFEGDNEQFF. The CDR3, as DNA: TGTGCCACCAGTGATTTTGAGGGAGACAATGAGCAGTTCTTC.

This clonotype was observed at least ten times. The CDR3 sequence: CASSAWGYEQYF. The CDR3 nucleotides read TGTGCCAGCAGCGCGTGGGGTTACGAGCAGTACTTC. This chain connects TRBV7-2 to TRBJ2-7; D is uncertain. Germline CDR1 reads SGHTA; CDR2 reads FQGNSA. The CDR3 consists of 12 residues. Trimming removed 5 bases at V and 4 bases at J, with 9 bases between.